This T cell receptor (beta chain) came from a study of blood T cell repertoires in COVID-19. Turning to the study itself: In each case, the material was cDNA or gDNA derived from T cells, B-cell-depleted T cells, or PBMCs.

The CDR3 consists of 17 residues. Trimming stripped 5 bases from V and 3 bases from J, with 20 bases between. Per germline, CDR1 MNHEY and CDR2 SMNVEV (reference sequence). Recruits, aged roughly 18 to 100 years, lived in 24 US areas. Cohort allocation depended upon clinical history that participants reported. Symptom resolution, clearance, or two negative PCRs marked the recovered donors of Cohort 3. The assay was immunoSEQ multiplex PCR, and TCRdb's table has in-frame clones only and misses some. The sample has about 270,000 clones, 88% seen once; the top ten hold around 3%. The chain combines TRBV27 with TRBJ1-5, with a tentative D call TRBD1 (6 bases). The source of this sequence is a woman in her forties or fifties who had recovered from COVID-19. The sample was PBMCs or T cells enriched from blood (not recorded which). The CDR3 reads CASSARTGTLLNQPQHF. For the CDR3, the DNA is TGTGCCAGCAGTGCTCGGACCGGGACACTCCTCAATCAGCCCCAGCATTTT.